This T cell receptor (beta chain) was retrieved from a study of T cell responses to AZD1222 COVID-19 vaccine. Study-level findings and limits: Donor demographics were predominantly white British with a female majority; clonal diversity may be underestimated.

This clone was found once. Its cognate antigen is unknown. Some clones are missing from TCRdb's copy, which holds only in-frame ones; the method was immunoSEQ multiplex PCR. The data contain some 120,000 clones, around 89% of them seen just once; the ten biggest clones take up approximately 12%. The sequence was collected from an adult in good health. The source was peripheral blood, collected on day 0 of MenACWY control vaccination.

Here the CDR3 reads CASSPGQNTQETQYF. CDR3 sequence (DNA): TGTGCCAGCTCACCGGGACAGAACACCCAAGAGACCCAGTACTTC. The chain joins TRBV18 to TRBJ2-5; TRBD1 matches 7 bases. There are 15 residues in the CDR3. Per the germline V gene, CDR1 is KGHSH and CDR2 is LQKENI. V gave up 3 bases and J gave up 1 base; unmatched junction bases: 5.